These T cell receptor beta chains were read from a single sample in a study of T cells after yellow fever vaccination. Each CDR3 protein gets one entry after TCRdb re-called the 5' RACE reads with MiXCR. In the table there are under 600,000 distinct CDR3 sequences, roughly 13% of which are singletons. This material consisted of PBMCs, taken on the day of the yellow fever booster vaccination. Receptor source: a man between 25 and 39 years old who received the YFV17D yellow fever vaccine. Both conserved end residues are part of each CDR3. The D gene is left open where the match is weak. The size entry is marked missing in some rows and otherwise reads once, few, many or a size class.

size: many
J: TRBJ2-2
V: TRBV11-2
D: NA
CDR3: CASSLRAQPPGELFF
DNA: TGTGCCAGCAGCTTAAGGGCCCAACCGCCGGGGGAGCTGTTTTTT

size: many
J: TRBJ2-7
V: TRBV12-3/TRBV12-4
D: TRBD2
CDR3: CASSLTDSGSGYEQYF
DNA: TGTGCCAGCAGTTTAACTGATAGCGGGAGCGGGTACGAGCAGTACTTC

size: few
J: TRBJ2-4
V: TRBV9
D: NA
CDR3: CASSVGSELAKNIQYF
DNA: TGTGCCAGCAGCGTAGGGAGTGAACTAGCCAAAAACATTCAGTACTTC

size: NA
J: TRBJ2-3
V: TRBV4-3
D: NA
CDR3: CASSQDWQRSTDTQYF
DNA: TGCGCCAGCAGCCAAGACTGGCAGAGAAGCACAGATACGCAGTATTTT

size: NA
J: TRBJ2-5
V: TRBV7-2
D: NA
CDR3: CASSPRFRQETQYF
DNA: TGTGCCAGCAGCCCCCGGTTTAGACAAGAGACCCAGTACTTC

size: many
J: TRBJ2-7
V: TRBV6-2/TRBV6-3
D: NA
CDR3: CASSPRPYEQYF
DNA: TGTGCCAGCAGCCCCCGACCTTACGAGCAGTACTTC

size: NA
J: TRBJ2-3
V: TRBV6-5
D: TRBD1
CDR3: CASSYGRGRDTQYF
DNA: TGTGCCAGCAGTTACGGCAGGGGGAGAGATACGCAGTATTTT

size: NA
J: TRBJ2-2
V: TRBV4-3
D: NA
CDR3: CASSRAAGNTGELFF
DNA: TGCGCCAGCAGCCGGGCAGCCGGGAACACCGGGGAGCTGTTTTTT

size: few
J: TRBJ1-1
V: TRBV25-1
D: NA
CDR3: CASSEGSGIPNTEAFF
DNA: TGTGCCAGCAGTGAAGGGTCCGGAATACCGAACACTGAAGCTTTCTTT

size: few
J: TRBJ2-7
V: TRBV27
D: NA
CDR3: CASAGGFSYEQYF
DNA: TGTGCCAGCGCGGGCGGATTCTCCTACGAGCAGTACTTC

size: NA
J: TRBJ2-1
V: TRBV5-1
D: TRBD2
CDR3: CASSKGTSIVNEQFF
DNA: TGCGCCAGCAGCAAGGGGACTAGCATTGTGAATGAGCAGTTCTTC

size: few
J: TRBJ1-1
V: TRBV6-6
D: NA
CDR3: CASIKGPNTEAFF
DNA: TGTGCCAGCATTAAGGGCCCGAACACTGAAGCTTTCTTT

size: few
J: TRBJ2-5
V: TRBV6-1
D: NA
CDR3: CASSDRSQETQYF
DNA: TGTGCCAGCAGCGACAGGAGCCAAGAGACCCAGTACTTC

size: few
J: TRBJ2-1
V: TRBV7-2
D: NA
CDR3: CASSFAVVGEQFF
DNA: TGTGCCAGCAGCTTTGCTGTGGTGGGTGAGCAGTTCTTC

size: NA
J: TRBJ2-5
V: TRBV9
D: NA
CDR3: CASSEPDRLWTQYF
DNA: TGTGCCAGCAGCGAACCGGACAGACTCTGGACCCAGTACTTC

size: once
J: TRBJ2-7
V: TRBV28
D: TRBD1
CDR3: CASSSLGTGYSYEQYF
DNA: TGTGCCAGCAGTAGTTTAGGGACAGGCTACTCCTACGAGCAGTACTTC

size: NA
J: TRBJ2-1
V: TRBV7-3
D: NA
CDR3: CASSLTAQGGNEQFF
DNA: TGTGCCAGCAGCTTAACCGCACAGGGGGGGAATGAGCAGTTCTTC

size: NA
J: TRBJ2-7
V: TRBV12-3/TRBV12-4
D: TRBD2
CDR3: CASSLGASGRRVEQYF
DNA: TGTGCCAGCAGTTTAGGGGCTAGCGGGAGAAGGGTCGAGCAGTACTTC

size: many
J: TRBJ1-1
V: TRBV6-2/TRBV6-3
D: NA
CDR3: CASSYFLEGEAFF
DNA: TGTGCCAGCAGTTACTTCCTCGAAGGTGAAGCTTTCTTT

size: few
J: TRBJ2-7
V: TRBV6-5
D: NA
CDR3: CASSYSITYEQYF
DNA: TGTGCCAGCAGTTACTCGATTACCTACGAGCAGTACTTC

size: once
J: TRBJ2-1
V: TRBV7-2
D: TRBD2
CDR3: CASSLSGRAVNEQFF
DNA: TGTGCCAGCAGCTTAAGCGGGAGGGCCGTTAATGAGCAGTTCTTC

size: NA
J: TRBJ2-7
V: TRBV6-2/TRBV6-3
D: NA
CDR3: CASRHWGGTDSYEQYF
DNA: TGTGCCAGCAGGCACTGGGGGGGGACAGACTCCTACGAGCAGTACTTC

size: few
J: TRBJ1-5
V: TRBV7-8
D: NA
CDR3: CASSLASKGRNNQPQHF
DNA: TGTGCCAGCAGCTTAGCCTCGAAGGGGCGGAACAATCAGCCCCAGCATTTT

size: few
J: TRBJ2-6
V: TRBV19
D: NA
CDR3: CASQVLAGANVLTF
DNA: TGTGCCAGTCAAGTACTCGCTGGGGCCAACGTCCTGACTTTC

size: NA
J: TRBJ2-2
V: TRBV5-1
D: NA
CDR3: CASSFTAGQTGELFF
DNA: TGCGCCAGCAGCTTCACGGCGGGACAGACCGGGGAGCTGTTTTTT

size: few
J: TRBJ2-7
V: TRBV20-1
D: TRBD1
CDR3: CSASGTGFASSYEQYF
DNA: TGCAGTGCTAGCGGGACAGGATTTGCTAGCTCCTACGAGCAGTACTTC

size: NA
J: TRBJ2-7
V: TRBV19
D: NA
CDR3: CASSISSGDTYSYEQYF
DNA: TGTGCCAGTAGTATCTCCTCGGGGGACACCTACTCCTACGAGCAGTACTTC

size: NA
J: TRBJ1-4
V: TRBV28
D: NA
CDR3: CASTLGVREDNEKLFF
DNA: TGTGCCAGCACCCTAGGGGTCCGGGAAGATAATGAAAAACTGTTTTTT

size: NA
J: TRBJ2-5
V: TRBV9
D: TRBD2
CDR3: CASSLSGGKETQYF
DNA: TGTGCCAGCAGTCTTAGCGGGGGAAAAGAGACCCAGTACTTC

size: few
J: TRBJ2-3
V: TRBV11-3
D: TRBD2
CDR3: CASSLGAGETDTQYF
DNA: TGTGCCAGCAGCTTAGGTGCGGGAGAGACAGATACGCAGTATTTT

size: NA
J: TRBJ2-7
V: TRBV29-1
D: NA
CDR3: CSGGRNSYEQYF
DNA: TGCAGCGGGGGCAGGAACTCCTACGAGCAGTACTTC

size: NA
J: TRBJ2-7
V: TRBV7-2
D: NA
CDR3: CASSPVVSGHEQYF
DNA: TGTGCCAGCAGCCCCGTCGTGTCCGGACACGAGCAGTACTTC

size: NA
J: TRBJ1-5
V: TRBV27
D: NA
CDR3: CASSYGSGQPQHF
DNA: TGTGCCAGCAGTTATGGTTCGGGTCAGCCCCAGCATTTT

size: NA
J: TRBJ2-1
V: TRBV12-3/TRBV12-4
D: NA
CDR3: CASTLALHYKEQFF
DNA: TGTGCCAGCACCTTGGCACTCCACTACAAGGAGCAGTTCTTC

size: few
J: TRBJ2-4
V: TRBV4-3
D: NA
CDR3: CASSQSAGTYTKNIQYF
DNA: TGCGCCAGCAGCCAATCGGCAGGGACTTATACCAAAAACATTCAGTACTTC

size: NA
J: TRBJ2-7
V: TRBV20-1
D: TRBD1
CDR3: CSADPPGQGREQYF
DNA: TGCAGTGCTGATCCACCGGGACAGGGCCGGGAGCAGTACTTC

size: NA
J: TRBJ2-7
V: TRBV27
D: TRBD2
CDR3: CASSSLAGGSSYEQYF
DNA: TGTGCCAGCAGTTCACTAGCGGGGGGCAGCTCCTACGAGCAGTACTTC

size: NA
J: TRBJ2-1
V: TRBV7-6
D: TRBD2
CDR3: CASSRPPSGRANEQFF
DNA: TGTGCCAGCAGCCGGCCCCCTAGCGGGAGGGCCAATGAGCAGTTCTTC

size: NA
J: TRBJ2-3
V: TRBV19
D: NA
CDR3: CASSMGVTDTQYF
DNA: TGTGCCAGTAGTATGGGGGTTACAGATACGCAGTATTTT

size: NA
J: TRBJ2-1
V: TRBV7-9
D: NA
CDR3: CASSLARDRNEQFF
DNA: TGTGCCAGCAGCTTAGCCCGGGACCGAAATGAGCAGTTCTTC

size: NA
J: TRBJ1-1
V: TRBV20-1
D: TRBD1
CDR3: CSALQGLNTEAFF
DNA: TGCAGTGCTTTACAGGGGCTGAACACTGAAGCTTTCTTT

size: NA
J: TRBJ2-2
V: TRBV2
D: TRBD1
CDR3: CASRQGAYTGELFF
DNA: TGTGCCAGCAGGCAGGGGGCGTACACCGGGGAGCTGTTTTTT

size: NA
J: TRBJ1-2
V: TRBV6-1
D: TRBD1
CDR3: CASSGKTGGHYGYTF
DNA: TGTGCCAGCAGTGGAAAGACAGGGGGTCACTATGGCTACACCTTC

size: few
J: TRBJ1-1
V: TRBV20-1
D: NA
CDR3: CSARMSNANTEAFF
DNA: TGCAGTGCTAGAATGTCCAATGCGAACACTGAAGCTTTCTTT

size: NA
J: TRBJ2-7
V: TRBV3-1
D: NA
CDR3: CASSRTEYYEQYF
DNA: TGTGCCAGCAGCAGGACAGAGTACTACGAGCAGTACTTC

size: few
J: TRBJ2-2
V: TRBV5-1
D: NA
CDR3: CASMPPANTGELFF
DNA: TGCGCCAGCATGCCGCCGGCGAACACCGGGGAGCTGTTTTTT

size: NA
J: TRBJ2-1
V: TRBV20-1
D: TRBD1
CDR3: CSATEGGGGPNEQFF
DNA: TGCAGTGCGACCGAAGGGGGCGGTGGGCCCAATGAGCAGTTCTTC

size: few
J: TRBJ2-5
V: TRBV12-3/TRBV12-4
D: NA
CDR3: CASSRLAGETQYF
DNA: TGTGCCAGCAGTCGGCTAGCCGGAGAGACCCAGTACTTC

size: NA
J: TRBJ2-7
V: TRBV20-1
D: TRBD2
CDR3: CSARGLAVVYEQYF
DNA: TGCAGTGCTAGGGGACTAGCGGTCGTCTACGAGCAGTACTTC

size: NA
J: TRBJ1-6
V: TRBV4-3
D: NA
CDR3: CASSQEVAGANSPLHF
DNA: TGCGCCAGCAGCCAGGAGGTGGCAGGGGCAAATTCACCCCTCCACTTT

size: few
J: TRBJ2-7
V: TRBV5-1
D: TRBD1
CDR3: CASSTGQGSNEQYF
DNA: TGCGCCAGCAGCACCGGACAGGGTTCCAACGAGCAGTACTTC

size: NA
J: TRBJ1-6
V: TRBV20-1
D: NA
CDR3: CSARPGTSNSPLHF
DNA: TGCAGTGCTAGGCCCGGGACGTCAAATTCACCCCTCCACTTT

size: many
J: TRBJ2-7
V: TRBV21-1
D: NA
CDR3: CASTTLAQSRPGGFYEQYF
DNA: TGTGCCAGCACCACTCTAGCTCAGAGCAGACCTGGGGGATTCTACGAGCAGTACTTC

size: few
J: TRBJ1-4
V: TRBV7-2
D: NA
CDR3: CASSLSPQGTNEKLFF
DNA: TGTGCCAGCAGCTTATCGCCACAGGGTACTAATGAAAAACTGTTTTTT

size: few
J: TRBJ2-1
V: TRBV6-5
D: TRBD2
CDR3: CASSYTGLAPDGQFF
DNA: TGTGCCAGCAGTTACACGGGACTAGCCCCAGACGGGCAGTTCTTC

size: NA
J: TRBJ2-1
V: TRBV7-7
D: NA
CDR3: CASSFTSSDEQFF
DNA: TGTGCCAGCAGTTTTACTTCCTCCGATGAGCAGTTCTTC

size: few
J: TRBJ2-7
V: TRBV9
D: NA
CDR3: CASSNQGYEQYF
DNA: TGTGCCAGCAGCAACCAGGGTTACGAGCAGTACTTC

size: few
J: TRBJ2-1
V: TRBV20-1
D: NA
CDR3: CSADRLLSEQFF
DNA: TGCAGTGCGGACCGACTCTTGTCTGAGCAGTTCTTC

size: few
J: TRBJ1-2
V: TRBV2
D: NA
CDR3: CASSSDRMNGYTF
DNA: TGTGCCAGCAGTTCGGACAGAATGAATGGCTACACCTTC